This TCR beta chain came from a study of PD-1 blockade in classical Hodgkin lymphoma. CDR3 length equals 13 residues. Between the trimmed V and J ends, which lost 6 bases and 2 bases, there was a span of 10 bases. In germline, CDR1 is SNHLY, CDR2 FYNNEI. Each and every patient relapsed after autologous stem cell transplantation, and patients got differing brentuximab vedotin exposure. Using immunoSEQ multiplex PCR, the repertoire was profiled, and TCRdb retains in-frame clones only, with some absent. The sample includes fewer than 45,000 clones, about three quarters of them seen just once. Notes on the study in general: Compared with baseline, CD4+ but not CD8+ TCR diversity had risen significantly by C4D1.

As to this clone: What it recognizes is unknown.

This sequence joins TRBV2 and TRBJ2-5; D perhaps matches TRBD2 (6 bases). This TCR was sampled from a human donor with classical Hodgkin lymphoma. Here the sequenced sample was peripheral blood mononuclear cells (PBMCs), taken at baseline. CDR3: CASSRDLQETQYF. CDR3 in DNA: TGTGCCAGCAGCCGGGACTTACAAGAGACCCAGTACTTC.